This TCR beta chain is from a study of spatial heterogeneity in lung cancer. One entry per CDR3 protein, called by TCRdb with MiXCR from the 5' RACE reads. The sample holds about 38,000 distinct CDR3 sequences, around 5.2% seen once. Germline V gives CDR1 SGHRS, CDR2 YFSETQ. Trimming at V came to 1 base and at J to 3 bases, leaving 6 bases not matched to a gene. The CDR3 is 18 amino acids. Time point noted: sample taken at primary tumor resection. From tumor, nontumor lung or frozen PBMC, whole RNA was taken unsorted for sequencing. The receptor comes from a female donor with early-stage non-small cell lung cancer. The chain couples TRBV5-1 to TRBJ2-2; 13 bases match TRBD2. Sequencing used PBMCs, obtained at surgery. CDR3 sequence: CASSLTTGLAGYTGELFF. Here the CDR3 DNA reads TGCGCCAGCAGCTTGACGACGGGACTAGCGGGGTACACCGGGGAGCTGTTTTTT.